The entry below gives a single T cell receptor (beta chain) sequence along with its context. This clonotype was counted a few times. Its antigen is unknown. No clone much larger than this one lies a single base away; base qualities are absent. The sample's time point label is to be understood as: longitudinal time-point 2. Healthy controls were blood bank volunteers in Maryland, USA. For the unsorted PBMC libraries, 2 million PBMCs were stored in RNAlater at -80 degrees C until RNA extraction and were used to generate the libraries. Peripheral blood underwent Ficoll-Hypaque density gradient centrifugation to isolate PBMCs, which were then cryopreserved in liquid nitrogen. This sample stems from a study of neurological immune-mediated disorders (dated by TCRdb to the late 2010s). At the level of the whole study: Peripheral blood TCR-beta repertoires from patients with HTLV-I-associated myelopathy (HAM/TSP), patients with multiple sclerosis, and healthy controls were compared in the study using UMI-based sequencing. Alongside PBMC samples, the set of approximately 100 TCR-beta libraries contained longitudinal samples, technical triplicates, and paired CD4+ and CD8+ T-cell subsets that had been sorted. Each longitudinal HAM/TSP and healthy donor was sampled at 3 time-points spaced at roughly 3-45 month intervals. Of the approximately 66 subjects in the cohort, around 14 were HAM/TSP patients, about 34 were multiple sclerosis patients, and about 20 were healthy controls. General conclusions and limits of the study: TCR clonal expansion was highest in HAM/TSP patients and lowest in MS patients, with MS patients falling below even healthy controls. Across subjects, expanded clones never shared an identical CDR3 amino acid sequence, which suggests that the TCR-beta repertoires in every group were private.

cDNA was synthesized by template-switch 5'RACE using a primer carrying a 10-nucleotide random unique molecular identifier by which each TCR transcript was tagged. Every sequencing run covered 15-18 subjects and yielded more than 200 million TCR-beta sequences. The RNeasy kit was used to extract total RNA. Using the KAPA Real-time Library Amplification kit, TCR-beta VDJ regions were amplified with primers for the TCR constant region and the 5'RACE anchor. A first PCR added sample indexes and Illumina adaptors, after which a second PCR increased the library yield. After Ampure bead purification, the roughly 650 bp TCR product was size-selected on a 2% E-gel SizeSelection system. Before pooling, library quality was checked on a Bioanalyzer, concentration was measured with Qubit, and libraries were quantified with the Kapa Library Quantification kit. An Illumina HiSeq 2500 was used to sequence the libraries paired-end at 2 x 150 bp. To increase sequence diversity, roughly 25-31% phiX was spiked into each library pool. The paper's processing steps were these. The UMI-based MiGEC pipeline processed quality-filtered reads and removed over 80% of raw TCR sequences during error correction. IMGT germline references were used for alignment of VDJ genes, and clonotypes were defined by a unique CDR3 amino acid sequence together with V-J genes. VDJtools evaluated clonal expansion, Shannon diversity and CDR3 relatedness (CalcPairwiseDistances, ClusterSamples); CLCbio workbench built phylogenetic trees. Clones with at least 8 unique UMIs were defined as expanded, with this threshold being based on coefficient-of-variation modelling across technical triplicates. TCRdb applied fastp at Q25 and MiXCR to the public reads, then kept only in-frame beta chains. Rows are unified per CDR3 protein, each entry keeping the most common DNA and genes. Here the V and J calls rest on TCRdb's processing, not on the authors' analysis. The sample table contains 57,000 or so distinct CDR3 sequences; only one count was recorded for more than 7.5% of them. The ten largest make up under 15% of the sample.

Reading from cysteine to phenylalanine, the CDR3 counts 12 amino acids. The kept DNA is CDR3 alone, 36 bases in frame from the first base. Via the germline V gene, CDR1 is SGHVS and CDR2 FQNEAQ. V loses 6 bases, J loses 13 bases, and the germline ends lie 16 bases apart. The sequencing sample was made of PBMCs. The source of this sequence is a man between 25 and 39 years old in good health. The sequence is built from TRBV7-8 and TRBJ2-1; matching of 6 bases hints at TRBD1 as the D gene. CDR3 loop: CASSLDSPRQFF. The DNA is TGTGCCAGCAGTCTGGACAGTCCCCGCCAGTTCTTC.